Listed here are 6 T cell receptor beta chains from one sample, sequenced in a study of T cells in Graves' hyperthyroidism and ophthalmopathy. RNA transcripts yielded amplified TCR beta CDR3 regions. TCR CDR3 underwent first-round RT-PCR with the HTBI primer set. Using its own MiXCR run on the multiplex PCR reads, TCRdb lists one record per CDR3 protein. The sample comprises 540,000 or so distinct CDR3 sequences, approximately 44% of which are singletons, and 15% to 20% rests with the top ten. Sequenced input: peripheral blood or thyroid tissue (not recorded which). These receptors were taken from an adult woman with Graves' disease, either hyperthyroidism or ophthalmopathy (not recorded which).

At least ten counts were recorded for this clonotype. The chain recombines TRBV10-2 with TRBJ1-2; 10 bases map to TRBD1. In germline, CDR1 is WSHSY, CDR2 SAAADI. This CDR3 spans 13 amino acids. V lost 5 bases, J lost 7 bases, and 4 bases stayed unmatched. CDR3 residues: CASSQTGGGGYTF. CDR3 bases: TGCGCCAGCAGTCAGACAGGGGGCGGTGGCTACACCTTC.

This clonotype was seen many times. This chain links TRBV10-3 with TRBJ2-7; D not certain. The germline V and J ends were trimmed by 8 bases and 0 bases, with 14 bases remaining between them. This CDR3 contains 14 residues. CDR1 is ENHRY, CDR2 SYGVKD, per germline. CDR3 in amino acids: CAIGRTASSYEQYF. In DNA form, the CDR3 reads TGTGCCATCGGGCGCACAGCAAGCTCCTACGAGCAGTACTTC.

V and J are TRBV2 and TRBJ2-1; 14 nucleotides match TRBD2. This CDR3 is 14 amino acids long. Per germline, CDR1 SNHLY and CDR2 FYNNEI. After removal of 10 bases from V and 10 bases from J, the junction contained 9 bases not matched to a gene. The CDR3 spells CAIRRGLAGVEQFF. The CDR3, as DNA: TGTGCCATCCGACGGGGACTAGCGGGAGTAGAGCAGTTCTTC.

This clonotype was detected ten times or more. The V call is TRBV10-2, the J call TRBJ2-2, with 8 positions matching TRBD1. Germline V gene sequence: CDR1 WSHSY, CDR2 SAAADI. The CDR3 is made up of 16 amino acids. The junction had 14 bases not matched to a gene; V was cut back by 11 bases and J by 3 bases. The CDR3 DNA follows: TGCGCCGCAAGCCCAGGGGGCGTCTATGACACCGGGGAGCTGTTTTTT. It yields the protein CAASPGGVYDTGELFF.

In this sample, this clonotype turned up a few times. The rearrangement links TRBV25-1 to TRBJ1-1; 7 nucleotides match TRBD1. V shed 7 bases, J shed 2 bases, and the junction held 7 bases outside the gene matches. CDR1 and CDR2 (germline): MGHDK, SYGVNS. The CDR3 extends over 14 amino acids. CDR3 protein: CASNQQGRNTEAFF. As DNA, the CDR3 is TGTGCCAGCAATCAACAGGGGCGCAACACTGAAGCTTTCTTT.

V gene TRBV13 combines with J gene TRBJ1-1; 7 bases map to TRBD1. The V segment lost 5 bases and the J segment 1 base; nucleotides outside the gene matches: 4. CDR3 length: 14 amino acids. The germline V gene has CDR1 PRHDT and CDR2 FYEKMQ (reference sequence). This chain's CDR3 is CASSKQGWNTEAFF. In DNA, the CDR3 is TGTGCCAGCAGCAAACAGGGGTGGAACACTGAAGCTTTCTTT.